The 28 T cell receptor beta chains given below trace back to one sample, sequenced in a study of T-cell reconstitution after alpha-beta-depleted transplantation in children. This sample's TCRbeta library carried unique molecular identifier barcodes. One entry per CDR3 protein results from TCRdb running MiXCR on the PCR reads. The data show around 100,000 distinct CDR3 sequences, with about 6% seen just once and about 6% held by the top ten. The sequencing used PBMCs, mostly from graft donor cells, collected 60 days after TCRalphabeta/CD19-depleted stem cell transplant. The receptors derive from a female patient aged 2-10 years who had a stem cell transplant for Fanconi anemia, so the T cells may come from the graft donor.

There are many counts of this clonotype. V is TRBV6-5 and J is TRBJ2-3; D perhaps matches TRBD1 (6 bases). The CDR3 runs 17 residues. The V gene's germline CDR1 is MNHEY and CDR2 SVGAGI. V was cut by 0 bases and J by 1 base, with 14 bases left in between. CDR3 in DNA: TGTGCCAGCAGTTACTCAACGGGGACACGTCGCACAGATACGCAGTATTTT. Protein product: CASSYSTGTRRTDTQYF.

This clonotype was recorded many times. The V call is TRBV7-9, the J call TRBJ2-7, with 7 bases that match TRBD1. This CDR3 comprises 15 residues. From germline, CDR1 is SEHNR and CDR2 FQNEAQ (reference sequence). The J segment lost 2 bases and the V segment lost 6 bases, leaving 10 bases of the junction unmatched. The CDR3 DNA sequence: TGTGCCAGCAGACCAAATTCAGGGGGAGCCTACGAGCAGTACTTC. Protein: CASRPNSGGAYEQYF.

This clonotype has a count of ten or more. The genes are TRBV5-1 and TRBJ2-3; 11 nucleotides agree with TRBD2. V trimming: 0 bases; J trimming: 8 bases; junction bases outside the gene matches: 8. CDR1 SGHRS and CDR2 YFSETQ come from the germline V gene. The CDR3 runs to 16 residues. The CDR3 protein is CASSLEVAGGPVTQYF. CDR3 bases: TGCGCCAGCAGCTTGGAGGTAGCGGGAGGGCCCGTTACGCAGTATTTT.

Turning to this clonotype: A much larger clone differs from this one at a single base, so this may be a read error. The chain links TRBV3-1 to TRBJ2-5; TRBD1 agrees at 9 bases. With V trimmed by 10 bases and J by 3 bases, 6 bases remained unmatched. CDR1 and CDR2 (germline): LGHDT, YNNKEL (reference sequence). The CDR3 sequence is 13 residues long. In nucleotides, the CDR3 is TGTGCCACCGTTCGGGACAGGGAAGAGACCCAGTACTTC. This sequence encodes CATVRDREETQYF.

Many counts were recorded for this clonotype. The chain links TRBV12-3 or TRBV12-4 to TRBJ1-6; D not certain. The CDR3 is 13 amino acids. The V gene lost 6 bases and the J gene lost 3 bases, with 6 bases spanning the gap. DNA of the CDR3: TGTGCCAGCAGGGGGTACTATAATTCACCCCTCCACTTT. Amino acid sequence: CASRGYYNSPLHF.

This clonotype occurred a few times. V is TRBV29-1 and J is TRBJ1-5; 7 bases align to TRBD1. The CDR3 has 14 residues. The V segment lost 6 bases and the J segment 1 base; nucleotides outside the gene matches: 6. Germline V gene sequence: CDR1 SQVTM, CDR2 ANQGSEA. The CDR3 sequence: CSVRTGDSNQPQHF. The CDR3 DNA reads as TGCAGCGTAAGAACAGGGGACAGCAATCAGCCCCAGCATTTT.

This clonotype was observed many times. The chain is built from TRBV12-3 or TRBV12-4 and TRBJ2-1; D is possibly TRBD1 or TRBD2 (6 bases each). The V and J ends lost 11 bases and 9 bases respectively, with 23 bases between them. The length of the CDR3 is 14 residues. DNA of the CDR3: TGTGCCGGAGGCTATGGGGGGCTGGGAGCTGAGCAGTTCTTC. It encodes CAGGYGGLGAEQFF.

This clonotype has ten or more counts. The chain links TRBV5-6 to TRBJ2-7, with D possibly TRBD2 on 6 matching bases. Trimming removed 1 base at V and 4 bases at J, with 24 bases between. CDR1 is SGHDT, CDR2 YYEEEE, per germline. This CDR3 region has 18 residues. The CDR3 bases are TGTGCCAGCAGCTTGTGCGGGATGGGATTTCTCTGCTTTTACGAGCAGTACTTC. It translates to CASSLCGMGFLCFYEQYF.

The table lists this clonotype with many counts. The V call is TRBV27, the J call TRBJ2-1; D unclear. The CDR3 spans 18 residues. Germline V CDR1 and CDR2: MNHEY, SMNVEV (reference sequence). Trimming removed 1 base from V and 4 bases from J, with 20 bases in between. In DNA form, the CDR3 reads TGTGCCAGCAGTTTATATCCCCTTATTGGGCAAAGGTACAATGAGCAGTTCTTC. It specifies CASSLYPLIGQRYNEQFF.

This clonotype came up many times. The chain recombines TRBV20-1 with TRBJ2-1, with unresolved D. The germline V and J ends were trimmed by 1 base and 5 bases, with 6 bases remaining between them. The CDR3 covers 12 residues. CDR1 is DFQATT and CDR2 is SNEGSKA in the germline V gene (reference sequence). CDR3 DNA sequence: TGCAGTGCTAGAGGGGCCGACAATGAGCAGTTCTTC. Its translation: CSARGADNEQFF.

This clonotype was recorded many times. J is TRBJ2-1 and V is TRBV2; TRBD1 agrees at 10 bases. The CDR3 is made up of 22 amino acids. Trimming at V came to 2 bases and at J to 2 bases, leaving 21 bases not matched to a gene. Germline loops: CDR1 SNHLY, CDR2 FYNNEI. The CDR3 DNA is TGTGCCAGCAGTGAACGGGTATTTAGGATCCCCCCCGGGACAGGGGCCTACAATGAGCAGTTCTTC. It translates to CASSERVFRIPPGTGAYNEQFF.

There are a few counts of this clonotype. The genes are TRBV7-6 and TRBJ2-7, with D maybe TRBD1 (5 bases). This CDR3 has 12 amino acids. Germline V gives CDR1 SGHVS, CDR2 FNYEAQ. V was clipped by 4 bases and J by 5 bases, with 9 bases between them. This CDR3 is CASSYQGDEQYF. DNA for the CDR3: TGTGCCAGCAGCTACCAGGGCGACGAGCAGTACTTC. The whole variable domain, filled in from reference TRBV7-6 and TRBJ2-7, reads GAGVSQSPRYKVTKRGQDVALRCDPISGHVSLYWYRQALGQGPEFLTYFNYEAQQDKSGLPNDRFSAERPEGSISTLTIQRTEQRDSAMYRCASSYQGDEQYFGPGTRLTVT.

This clonotype was counted ten times or more. The chain recombines TRBV28 with TRBJ2-7; D could derive from TRBD1 or TRBD2 (5 bases each). Germline CDR1 MDHEN, CDR2 SYDVKM. The CDR3 is made up of 13 amino acids. V lost 8 bases and J lost 1, with 12 bases in between. CDR3: CASQPGPSYEQYF. CDR3 coding DNA: TGTGCCAGCCAACCGGGGCCTTCCTACGAGCAGTACTTC.

This clonotype was counted many times. The V and J genes are TRBV12-3 or TRBV12-4 and TRBJ2-7, with a possible D match to TRBD2 (7 bases). Between the trimmed V and J ends, which lost 3 bases and 4 bases, there was a span of 10 bases. This CDR3 is built from 13 residues. The DNA of the CDR3 is TGTGCCAGCAGTTTCGGGGGGCCTTACGAGCAGTACTTC. Translation gives CASSFGGPYEQYF.

This clonotype came up many times. This chain links TRBV28 with TRBJ2-5; either TRBD1 or TRBD2 may supply D (6 bases each). This CDR3 region has 13 residues. The germline CDR1 and CDR2 sequences are MDHEN and SYDVKM. V was shortened by 10 bases and J by 5 bases, with 17 bases between the two germline ends. The CDR3 DNA is TGTGCCACCCAGGCCGGGGGCTTGGAGACCCAGTACTTC. This sequence encodes CATQAGGLETQYF.

This clonotype showed up many times. The V gene is TRBV29-1, the J gene TRBJ1-4; 7 bases are a match to TRBD1. From germline, CDR1 is SQVTM and CDR2 ANQGSEA. Germline trimming cut 7 bases from V and 6 bases from J; bases unmatched to any gene: 5. This CDR3 comprises 12 residues. The CDR3 reads CSASTGYEKLFF. For the CDR3, the DNA is TGCAGCGCCTCGACAGGGTATGAAAAACTGTTTTTT.

A few counts support this clonotype. The chain has TRBV27 and TRBJ2-5; TRBD1 aligns across 7 bases. Germline-derived CDR1 and CDR2 are MNHEY and SMNVEV (reference sequence). This CDR3 region has 20 residues. V lost 5 bases and J lost 0; bases outside the gene matches: 21. The CDR3 nucleotides read TGTGCCAGCAGTCGCCATTTCCAGCGCCGACAGGGCGCGTACCAAGAGACCCAGTACTTC. Its translation is CASSRHFQRRQGAYQETQYF.

This clonotype was counted many times. This chain joins TRBV12-3 or TRBV12-4 and TRBJ2-5; the match to TRBD2 covers 7 bases. With V trimmed by 3 bases and J by 5 bases, 6 bases remained unmatched. This CDR3 region has 14 residues. CDR3 protein: CASSFLAAQETQYF. The CDR3, as DNA: TGTGCCAGCAGTTTCCTAGCGGCTCAGGAGACCCAGTACTTC.

As concerns this clonotype: The conserved phenylalanine or tryptophan normally closing the CDR3 is absent here, so this likely arose from a read error. The rearrangement uses TRBV5-1 and TRBJ2-5; D is unclear. V lost 0 bases and J 2 bases, leaving 8 bases between the germline ends. Germline-derived CDR1 and CDR2 are SGHRS and YFSETQ. CDR3 size: 14 residues. This CDR3 is CASSLAHTQETQYC. As DNA, the CDR3 is TGCGCCAGCAGCTTGGCACATACTCAAGAGACCCAGTACTGC.

This chain connects TRBV20-1 to TRBJ2-1, with TRBD2 matching over 12 bases. Germline V gives CDR1 DFQATT, CDR2 SNEGSKA (reference sequence). CDR3 length: 17 amino acids. The trim removed 0 bases at V and 9 bases at J, leaving 12 bases unmatched. CDR3 sequence: CSARDPTSGGPPSEQFF. CDR3 DNA sequence: TGCAGTGCTAGAGATCCAACTAGCGGGGGGCCTCCCAGTGAGCAGTTCTTC.

In its sample, this clonotype was seen many times. The V call is TRBV18, the J call TRBJ2-5; the D is unclear. Germline V gene sequence: CDR1 KGHSH, CDR2 LQKENI. The ends were cut back, 6 bases at V and 2 bases at J, with 13 bases in the middle. The length of the CDR3 is 14 residues. Written as DNA, the CDR3 is TGTGCCAGCTCGCCCACCCTCACTCAAGAGACCCAGTACTTC. Its protein is CASSPTLTQETQYF.

This clonotype was picked up many times. This chain uses TRBV27 with TRBJ1-4; 7 bases are shared with TRBD1. This CDR3 has 14 residues. The germline gives CDR1 MNHEY, CDR2 SMNVEV (reference sequence). The junction had 6 bases not matched to a gene; V was cut back by 3 bases and J by 8 bases. The CDR3 DNA reads as TGTGCCAGCAGTTTCAGGGGGAAACTGGAAAAACTGTTTTTT. Its translation: CASSFRGKLEKLFF.

This clonotype was recorded at least ten times. The gene calls are TRBV20-1 and TRBJ2-5; D is unresolved. The CDR3 length is 15 residues. CDR1 and CDR2 from the germline V gene are DFQATT and SNEGSKA (reference sequence). V gave up 0 bases and J gave up 2 bases, with 13 bases separating them. CDR3 sequence reads: CSARDLAYRQETQYF. The CDR3 DNA reads as TGCAGTGCTAGAGATCTCGCATACCGACAAGAGACCCAGTACTTC.

This clonotype was counted between two and nine times. The chain has TRBV28 and TRBJ2-7; 7 bases match TRBD1. This CDR3 region has 16 residues. Trimming removed 5 bases from V and 6 bases from J; junction bases left unmatched: 16. Germline V CDR1 and CDR2: MDHEN, SYDVKM. The CDR3: CASSPPKDRAVLEQYF. The CDR3 DNA reads TGTGCCAGCAGTCCACCCAAAGACAGGGCTGTTCTCGAGCAGTACTTC.

This clonotype was picked up many times. The chain carries TRBV7-3 and TRBJ2-1; TRBD2 matches at 9 bases. V shed 2 bases and J 4 bases; nucleotides not matched to a gene: 3. The CDR3 runs to 15 residues. Germline CDR1 reads SGHTA; CDR2 reads FQGTGA. CDR3 sequence: CASSLRGRDYNEQFF. The CDR3 region has the DNA TGTGCCAGCAGCTTACGCGGGAGGGATTACAATGAGCAGTTCTTC.

In this sample, this clonotype turned up many times. This chain connects TRBV10-3 to TRBJ2-3; 8 positions agree with TRBD2. This CDR3 comprises 14 residues. CDR1 ENHRY and CDR2 SYGVKD come from the germline V gene. The ends lost 4 bases at V and 2 bases at J; junction bases unmatched: 2. In DNA form, the CDR3 reads TGTGCCATCAGTGTAGCGGGGCTCACAGATACGCAGTATTTT. It translates to CAISVAGLTDTQYF.

This clonotype was observed at least ten times. This chain uses TRBV28 with TRBJ1-2; no definite D call. The germline gives CDR1 MDHEN, CDR2 SYDVKM. This CDR3 is 12 amino acids long. The V gene lost 6 bases and the J gene lost 4 bases, with 9 bases spanning the gap. The CDR3 here is CASSLDVYGYTF. The CDR3, as DNA: TGTGCCAGCAGCTTGGACGTCTATGGCTACACCTTC.

This clonotype was seen repeatedly, ten times or more. The chain employs TRBV2 and TRBJ1-1; no definite D call. This CDR3 has 16 amino acids. The germline V gene encodes CDR1 SNHLY and CDR2 FYNNEI. V was clipped by 8 bases and J by 2 bases, with 21 bases between them. This CDR3 reads CASGPTPAPRNTEAFF. The DNA of the CDR3 is TGTGCCAGCGGGCCGACCCCCGCCCCACGTAACACTGAAGCTTTCTTT. Combining the CDR3 with reference TRBV2 and TRBJ1-1 gives the whole variable domain EPEVTQTPSHQVTQMGQEVILRCVPISNHLYFYWYRQILGQKVEFLVSFYNNEISEKSEIFDDQFSVERPDGSNFTLKIRSTKLEDSAMYFCASGPTPAPRNTEAFFGQGTRLTVV.